This TCR beta chain was recovered during a study of T-cell memory formation after mild COVID-19. This clonotype was seen only a few times. A single record per CDR3 protein comes from TCRdb applying MiXCR to the 5' RACE reads. The sample has roughly 300,000 distinct CDR3 sequences; 7.5% to 9.5% are singletons. This CDR3 comprises 15 residues. Germline V gene data show CDR1 as DFQATT and CDR2 as SNEGSKA (reference sequence). V lost 1 base to trimming and J lost 0 bases, with 10 bases between them. The chain couples TRBV20-1 to TRBJ2-1; D gene uncertain. Source material: PBMCs or a T cell subset sorted from them (not recorded which). The origin of this receptor is a man in his late teens or twenties who had mild COVID-19 (a few samples of this study predate the infection). Cell type and time point are not known. Written as DNA, the CDR3 is TGCAGTGCTAGAGGTCCCCCAGACTCCTACAATGAGCAGTTCTTC. Translated: CSARGPPDSYNEQFF.